These T cell receptor beta chains were read from a single sample in a study of T cell responses to AZD1222 COVID-19 vaccine. The repertoire was sequenced with immunoSEQ multiplex PCR; TCRdb's copy has only in-frame clones and lacks some. The repertoire includes some 170,000 clones, roughly nine tenths of them detected once, and around 2.6% sits in the top ten. The sample consisted of peripheral blood, taken on day 0 of AZD1222 vaccination. The receptors shown here come from an adult in good health. CDR3s include the opening cysteine and the closing phenylalanine or tryptophan. The D gene is left open where the match is weak. Size values are once, few and many counts, or a class for expanded clones, and some rows have none.

D gene	clone size	V gene	J gene	CDR3 DNA	CDR3 protein
NA	once	TRBV5-6	TRBJ1-5	TGTGCCAGCAGCTTGTTTCAGGGAGGGGGAGTACATCAGCCCCAGCATTTT	CASSLFQGGGVHQPQHF
NA	NA	TRBV5-5	TRBJ2-3	TGTGCCAGCAGCGGGGGGCGGGCTAGCACAGATACGCAGTATTTT	CASSGGRASTDTQYF
NA	NA	TRBV11-2	TRBJ1-2	TGTGCCAGCAGCTTAGCCGGGGACGGCTACACCTTC	CASSLAGDGYTF
TRBD1	NA	TRBV6-1	TRBJ1-4	TGTGCCAGCAGTGAAGCGGACAGGGAACGGGAAAAACTGTTTTTT	CASSEADREREKLFF
NA	NA	TRBV4-1	TRBJ1-1	TGCGCCAGCAGCCAAGATTCATCCCTGAACACTGAAGCTTTCTTT	CASSQDSSLNTEAFF
NA	NA	TRBV3-1/TRBV3-2	TRBJ2-3	TGTGCCAGCAGCCGACTGGAACACACAGATACGCAGTATTTT	CASSRLEHTDTQYF
NA	few	TRBV30	TRBJ2-1	TGTGCCTGGAGTGTACGAGGGAGGGAGCAGTTCTTC	CAWSVRGREQFF
NA	NA	TRBV10-3	TRBJ1-2	TGTGCCATCAGCTTAACACAGGACCCCTTCTGGGGCTACACCTTC	CAISLTQDPFWGYTF
TRBD1	NA	TRBV2	TRBJ1-4	TGTGCCAGCAGTTTGACAGGGGGATATGAAAAACTGTTTTTT	CASSLTGGYEKLFF
NA	NA	TRBV5-6	TRBJ1-5	TGTGCCAGCAGCTTAAGAGGGAACAATCAGCCCCAGCATTTT	CASSLRGNNQPQHF
NA	NA	TRBV7-2	TRBJ1-3	TGTGCCAGCAGTTCTACCGGGACAAGCAGAAACACCATATATTTT	CASSSTGTSRNTIYF
NA	NA	TRBV2	TRBJ1-5	TGTGCCAGCCGTAAGACGGATTATAGCAATCAGCCCCAGCATTTT	CASRKTDYSNQPQHF
NA	NA	TRBV30	TRBJ2-5	TGTGCCTGGAGGGGGTTGCTACAGAACCAAGAGACCCAGTACTTC	CAWRGLLQNQETQYF
NA	NA	TRBV10-3	TRBJ1-5	TGTGCCATCCAACCGGACAGCAATCAGCCCCAGCATTTT	CAIQPDSNQPQHF
NA	NA	TRBV13	TRBJ1-2	TGTGCCAGCAGCTTAAGGGGCAACACCTATGGCTACACCTTC	CASSLRGNTYGYTF
NA	NA	TRBV18	TRBJ2-1	TGTGCCAGCTCACCGGCACAGGGATTCTCCTACAATGAGCAGTTCTTC	CASSPAQGFSYNEQFF
NA	NA	TRBV30	TRBJ1-1	TGTGCCTGGAGTGAAGGTTCGAACACTGAAGCTTTCTTT	CAWSEGSNTEAFF
NA	NA	TRBV7-2	TRBJ2-7	TGTGCCAGCAGCTTAGCGGCAGTCGAGCAGTACTTC	CASSLAAVEQYF
TRBD1	NA	TRBV2	TRBJ1-1	TGTGCCAGCAGGGGACAGGAAAACACTGAAGCTTTCTTT	CASRGQENTEAFF
NA	once	TRBV6-1	TRBJ2-1	TGTGCCAGCAGTGAAGCGACGGTAGGAAATGAGCAGTTCTTC	CASSEATVGNEQFF
TRBD1	NA	TRBV24-1	TRBJ1-3	TGTGCCACCTTAGGCTTGACAGGGGTAAGGGGAAACACCATATATTTT	CATLGLTGVRGNTIYF
NA	NA	TRBV12-3/TRBV12-4	TRBJ1-2	TGTGCCAGCACCAAGGGGCTACCCTATGGCTACACCTTC	CASTKGLPYGYTF
TRBD1	NA	TRBV7-8	TRBJ1-4	TGTGCCAGCAGCTTGTGGACAGGGGATGAAAAACTGTTTTTT	CASSLWTGDEKLFF
NA	NA	TRBV11-2	TRBJ2-1	TGTGCCAGCAGACCTGTGACAGGCACCTACAATGAGCAGTTCTTC	CASRPVTGTYNEQFF
NA	NA	TRBV6-5	TRBJ2-3	TGTGCCAGCAGTCCCGGGACCTCAGATACGCAGTATTTT	CASSPGTSDTQYF
NA	NA	TRBV21-1	TRBJ2-2	TGTGCCAGCAGCAAAGCCCTGACGTTCGGGGAGCTGTTTTTT	CASSKALTFGELFF
TRBD2	NA	TRBV18	TRBJ2-3	TGTGCCAGCTCACGGCCTAGCGGGAGGGCCGGTCCTACAGATACGCAGTATTTT	CASSRPSGRAGPTDTQYF
NA	NA	TRBV3-1/TRBV3-2	TRBJ1-2	TGTGCCAGCAGCCAAGTACAGGACTATGGCTACACCTTC	CASSQVQDYGYTF
TRBD2	NA	TRBV30	TRBJ2-7	TGTGCCTGGAGTCCCGGACTAGCGGGAGTTTACGAGCAGTACTTC	CAWSPGLAGVYEQYF
TRBD2	many	TRBV19	TRBJ2-4	TGTGCCAGTAGTTGGGCCGAGCGGGAGGTTAACATTCAGTACTTC	CASSWAEREVNIQYF
NA	once	TRBV2	TRBJ1-6	TGTGCCAGCAGTAAGACCAGCTTTAATTCACCCCTCCACTTT	CASSKTSFNSPLHF
NA	NA	TRBV2	TRBJ1-1	TGTGCCAGCAGATTTGAGGCGAACACTGAAGCTTTCTTT	CASRFEANTEAFF
NA	NA	TRBV6-4	TRBJ1-1	TGTGCCAGCAGTACCTCGGTGAACACTGAAGCTTTCTTT	CASSTSVNTEAFF
TRBD2	NA	TRBV6-5	TRBJ2-2	TGTGCCAGCAGTTTCCGGACTAGCGCGAACACCGGGGAGCTGTTTTTT	CASSFRTSANTGELFF
NA	NA	TRBV6-2/TRBV6-3	TRBJ2-3	TGTGCCAGCAGTTCCCAGACAGCTCGATTCACAGATACGCAGTATTTT	CASSSQTARFTDTQYF
NA	NA	TRBV7-9	TRBJ1-2	TGTGCCAGCAGCCCCCCAGCAGACTATGGCTACACCTTC	CASSPPADYGYTF
NA	once	TRBV6-5	TRBJ1-2	TGTGCCAGCAGGATGGGAGGGGGCTACACCTTC	CASRMGGGYTF
NA	NA	TRBV5-1	TRBJ2-1	TGCGCCAGCAGCTTGACCCGGGACATTCGCTACAATGAGCAGTTCTTC	CASSLTRDIRYNEQFF
NA	NA	TRBV12-5	TRBJ2-7	TGTGCTAGTGGCCCTCCAGGCTACGAGCAGTACTTC	CASGPPGYEQYF
NA	NA	TRBV10-3	TRBJ1-1	TGTGCCATCAACCCTACAGGGATTAACACTGAAGCTTTCTTT	CAINPTGINTEAFF
NA	NA	TRBV9	TRBJ1-2	TGTGCCAGCAGCGTAAGGCTGAACTATGGCTACACCTTC	CASSVRLNYGYTF
NA	once	TRBV2	TRBJ1-3	TGTGCCAGCAGTAGGACAGCTGGAAACACCATATATTTT	CASSRTAGNTIYF
NA	once	TRBV11-2	TRBJ2-2	TGTGCCAGCAGCTCAGGGTTCCCCGGGGAGCTGTTTTTT	CASSSGFPGELFF
NA	NA	TRBV27	TRBJ2-3	TGTGCCAGCAGTCTAAGACAGGTTGCTAGCACAGATACGCAGTATTTT	CASSLRQVASTDTQYF
NA	NA	TRBV13	TRBJ1-2	TGTGCCAGCAGCTTAGGGCAGGGCTATCGCTACACCTTC	CASSLGQGYRYTF
TRBD2	NA	TRBV9	TRBJ2-7	TGTGCCAGCAGCGCCGGGACTAGCGTGAGCTCCTACGAGCAGTACTTC	CASSAGTSVSSYEQYF
TRBD1	NA	TRBV7-9	TRBJ1-1	TGTGCCAGCAGTTTTCGGGGGACAGGGGGCTTTAGAGCTTTCTTT	CASSFRGTGGFRAFF
TRBD2	NA	TRBV5-1	TRBJ2-1	TGCGCCAGCAGCCCGGGACTAGCGGGACCTACGGGAAGTGAGCAGTTCTTC	CASSPGLAGPTGSEQFF
NA	once	TRBV6-1	TRBJ1-5	TGTGCCAGCAGTGAAAGGGAGAATGAGGTTCAGCCCCAGCATTTT	CASSERENEVQPQHF
NA	NA	TRBV2	TRBJ1-1	TGTGCCAGCAGTGAACCGACAGGTAGGAACACTGAAGCTTTCTTT	CASSEPTGRNTEAFF
NA	NA	TRBV5-6	TRBJ2-3	TGTGCCAGCAGCTGGGGACCCAGCACAGATACGCAGTATTTT	CASSWGPSTDTQYF
NA	NA	TRBV5-1	TRBJ2-3	TGCGCCAGCAGCTTGGAGGTAGCGTTAAAAGATACGCAGTATTTT	CASSLEVALKDTQYF
TRBD1	NA	TRBV2	TRBJ1-5	TGTGCCAGCAGTCAAAGACAGGGAGGCAATCAGCCCCAGCATTTT	CASSQRQGGNQPQHF
TRBD1	NA	TRBV5-6	TRBJ2-7	TGTGCCAGCAGCTCCCTGGTTACAGGGGGTACCGCCTACGAGCAGTACTTC	CASSSLVTGGTAYEQYF
NA	NA	TRBV6-1	TRBJ2-7	TGTGCCAGCAGTGAACTAGGGGCTTCCGAGCAGTACTTC	CASSELGASEQYF